This T cell receptor (beta chain) comes out of a study of T cells expressing NK-cell markers (dated by TCRdb to the early 2020s). Context from the whole study: TCR beta-chain repertoires were profiled in sorted CD3+CD56+NKG2C+, CD3+CD56+NKG2C- and CD3+CD56-NKG2C+ T-cell subsets from several donors. The libraries were sequenced on Illumina HiSeq 2000/2500, MiSeq or NextSeq, producing 2 x 150 bp reads. The eight sequenced donors were randomly selected healthy volunteers, three men and five women. Of the eight sequenced donors, seven were found to be HCMV-seropositive and one was found to be HCMV-seronegative. Summary of the overall study and its limitations: It remained unclear whether the expanded NKG2C-expressing T cell clones were specific for HCMV antigens. In more than 5 donors, the dominant CD3+CD56+NKG2C+ clonotypes were found to rank among the top 10 CD8+ clonotypes and to make up roughly 1.0-7.0% of CD8+ T cells. Those dominant clonotypes were again the most abundant among CD3+CD56-NKG2C+ cells in a handful of donors, at about 28.3-60.1%.

A commercial ELISA kit detecting HCMV-specific IgG in serum was used to determine HCMV serostatus. Ficoll density gradient centrifugation was used to isolate peripheral blood mononuclear cells from blood. TCRdb records Illumina HiSeq 2000 as the sequencer. TCR beta cDNA libraries were made by 5'RACE template switching that added a universal primer site and unique molecular identifiers. cDNA synthesis was primed from the TCR beta constant segment, followed by two successive PCR amplification steps. Turning to the authors' computational methods: Reads were demultiplexed and grouped by UMI with MIGEC, and clonotypes were assembled and quantified with MiTCR. Only TCR cDNA sequences supported by at least two reads were kept to exclude erroneous sequences. Downstream repertoire analysis used the tcR package, and clonotypes were matched across fractions by CDR3 nucleotide sequence plus V segment. VDJmatch was used to annotate antigen specificity against VDJdb, with one amino acid substitution in CDR3 allowed. The reads went through TCRdb reprocessing, and each CDR3 protein sequence gets one entry with no DNA. These V and J calls derive from TCRdb rather than the authors' analysis. The sample table gives over 200,000 distinct CDR3 sequences. The ten largest clones represent about 0.39% of the sample.

To note about this clonotype: Its antigen is currently not known.

Reading the germline V gene gives CDR1 SGHRS and CDR2 YFSETQ. From the cysteine through the phenylalanine, the CDR3 covers 17 amino acids. The record lacks a DNA sequence. This TCR came from a man younger than 35 in good health. Donor details come from another sample of the same person, matched by shared clones. In this chain, TRBV5-1 is recombined with TRBJ2-3; the TCRdb call, TRBD1, lacks DNA for checking. Sequencing was performed on blood T cells: a sorted CD56 or NKG2C T cell subset, CD4+ or CD8+ T cells, or bulk PBMC T cells (not recorded which). The CDR3 is CASSLGRGQQRTDTQYF.